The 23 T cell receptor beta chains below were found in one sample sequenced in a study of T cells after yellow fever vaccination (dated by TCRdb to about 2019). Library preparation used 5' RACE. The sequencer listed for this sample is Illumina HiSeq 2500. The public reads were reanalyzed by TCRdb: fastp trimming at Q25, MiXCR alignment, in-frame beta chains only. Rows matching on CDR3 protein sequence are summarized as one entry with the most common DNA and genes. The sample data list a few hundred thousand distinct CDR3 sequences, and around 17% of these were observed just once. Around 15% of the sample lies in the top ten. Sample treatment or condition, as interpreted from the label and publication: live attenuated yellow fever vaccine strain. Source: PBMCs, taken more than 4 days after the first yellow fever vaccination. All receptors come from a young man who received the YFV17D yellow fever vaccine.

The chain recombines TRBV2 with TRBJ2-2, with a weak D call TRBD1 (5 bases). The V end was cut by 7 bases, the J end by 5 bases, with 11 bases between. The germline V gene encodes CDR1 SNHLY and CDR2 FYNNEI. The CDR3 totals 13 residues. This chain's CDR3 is CASNGQSTGELFF. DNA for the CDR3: TGTGCCAGCAATGGACAATCAACCGGGGAGCTGTTTTTT.

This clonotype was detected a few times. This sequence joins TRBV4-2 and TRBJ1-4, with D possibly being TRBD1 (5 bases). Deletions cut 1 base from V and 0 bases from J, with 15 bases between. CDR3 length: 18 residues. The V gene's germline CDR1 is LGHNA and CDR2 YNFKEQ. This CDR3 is CASSQVGAGITTNEKLFF. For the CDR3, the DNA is TGTGCCAGCAGCCAAGTTGGAGCAGGGATAACAACTAATGAAAAACTGTTTTTT.

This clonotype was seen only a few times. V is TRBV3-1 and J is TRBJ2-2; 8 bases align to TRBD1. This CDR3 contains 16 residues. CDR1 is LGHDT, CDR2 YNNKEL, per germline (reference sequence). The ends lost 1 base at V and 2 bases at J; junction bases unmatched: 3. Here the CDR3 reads CASSQGGTGNTGELFF. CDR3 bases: TGTGCCAGCAGCCAAGGAGGGACAGGCAACACCGGGGAGCTGTTTTTT.

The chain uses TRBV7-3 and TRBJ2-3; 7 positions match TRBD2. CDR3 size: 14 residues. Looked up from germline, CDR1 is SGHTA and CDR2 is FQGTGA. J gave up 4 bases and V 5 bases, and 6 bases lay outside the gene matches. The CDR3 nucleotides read TGTGCCAGCAGCCCAAATGGGGGGGCAGATACGCAGTATTTT. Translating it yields CASSPNGGADTQYF.

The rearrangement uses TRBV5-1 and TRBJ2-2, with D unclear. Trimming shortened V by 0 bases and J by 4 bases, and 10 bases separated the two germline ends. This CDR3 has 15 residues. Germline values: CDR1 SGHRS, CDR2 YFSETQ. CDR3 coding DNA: TGCGCCAGCAGCTTGGGGCCGTCAGGCACCGGGGAGCTGTTTTTT. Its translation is CASSLGPSGTGELFF.

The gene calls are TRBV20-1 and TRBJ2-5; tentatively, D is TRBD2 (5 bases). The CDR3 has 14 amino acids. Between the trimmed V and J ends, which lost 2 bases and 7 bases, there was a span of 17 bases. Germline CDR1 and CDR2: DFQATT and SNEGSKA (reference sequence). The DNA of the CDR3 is TGCAGTGCTAGACCCCCCGGAGGATTTGGGACCCAGTACTTC. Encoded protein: CSARPPGGFGTQYF.

The CDR3 sequence: CASSPGGKQFF. Here the CDR3 DNA reads TGTGCCAGCAGCCCAGGGGGCAAGCAGTTCTTC. The chain recombines TRBV7-2 with TRBJ2-1, with TRBD1 matching 8 bases. Germline-derived CDR1 and CDR2 are SGHTA and FQGNSA. The CDR3 has 11 amino acids. With V trimmed by 5 bases and J by 11 bases, 2 bases remained unmatched.

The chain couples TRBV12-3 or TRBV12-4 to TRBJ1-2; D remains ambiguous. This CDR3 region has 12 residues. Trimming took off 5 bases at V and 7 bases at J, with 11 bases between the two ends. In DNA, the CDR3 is TGTGCCAGCAGTACAAACTGGGGTGGCTACACCTTC. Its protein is CASSTNWGGYTF.

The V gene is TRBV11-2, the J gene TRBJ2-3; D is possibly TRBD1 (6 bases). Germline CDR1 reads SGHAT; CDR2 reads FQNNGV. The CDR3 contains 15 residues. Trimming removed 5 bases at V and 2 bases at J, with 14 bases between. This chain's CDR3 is CASSRLGGATDTQYF. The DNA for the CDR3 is TGTGCCAGCAGCAGATTAGGGGGTGCCACAGATACGCAGTATTTT.

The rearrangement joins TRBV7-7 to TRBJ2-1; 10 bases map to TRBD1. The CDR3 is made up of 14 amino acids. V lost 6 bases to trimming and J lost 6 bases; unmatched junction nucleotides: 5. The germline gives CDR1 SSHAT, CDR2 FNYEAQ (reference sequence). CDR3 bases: TGTGCCAGCAGTAGGGACAGGGGCTCCAATGAGCAGTTCTTC. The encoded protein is CASSRDRGSNEQFF.

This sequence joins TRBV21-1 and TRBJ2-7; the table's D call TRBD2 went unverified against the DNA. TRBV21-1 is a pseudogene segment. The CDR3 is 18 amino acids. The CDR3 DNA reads TGTGCCAGCAGCAAAGGCGTCTCTAGCGGGGGGCGCTCCTACGAGCAGTACGTC. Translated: CASSKGVSSGGRSYEQYV.

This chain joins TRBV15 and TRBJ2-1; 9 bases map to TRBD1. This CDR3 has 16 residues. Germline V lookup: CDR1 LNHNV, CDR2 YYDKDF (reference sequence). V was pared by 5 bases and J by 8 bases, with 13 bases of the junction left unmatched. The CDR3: CATSGPPGQGRDEQFF. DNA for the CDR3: TGTGCCACCAGCGGACCCCCGGGACAGGGAAGGGATGAGCAGTTCTTC.

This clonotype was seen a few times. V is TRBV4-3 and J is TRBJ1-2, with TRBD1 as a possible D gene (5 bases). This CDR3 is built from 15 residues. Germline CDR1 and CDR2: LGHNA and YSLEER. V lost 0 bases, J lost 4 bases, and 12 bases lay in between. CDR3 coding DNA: TGCGCCAGCAGCCAAGATATGAAGGGGTTCTATGGCTACACCTTC. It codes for CASSQDMKGFYGYTF.

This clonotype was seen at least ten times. CDR3 bases: TGTGCCAGCAGCTTCGGACGTGTGGAGCAGTTCTTC. Residues: CASSFGRVEQFF. The chain links TRBV7-2 to TRBJ2-1; D is unresolved. V was pared by 3 bases and J by 10 bases, with 10 bases between. From germline, CDR1 is SGHTA and CDR2 FQGNSA. The CDR3 spans 12 residues.

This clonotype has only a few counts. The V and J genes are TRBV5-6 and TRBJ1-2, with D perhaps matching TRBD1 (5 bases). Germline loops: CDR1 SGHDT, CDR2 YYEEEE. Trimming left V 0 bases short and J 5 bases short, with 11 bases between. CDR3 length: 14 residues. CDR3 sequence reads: CASSLDSGLYGYTF. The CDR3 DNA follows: TGTGCCAGCAGCTTGGATTCAGGGCTTTATGGCTACACCTTC.

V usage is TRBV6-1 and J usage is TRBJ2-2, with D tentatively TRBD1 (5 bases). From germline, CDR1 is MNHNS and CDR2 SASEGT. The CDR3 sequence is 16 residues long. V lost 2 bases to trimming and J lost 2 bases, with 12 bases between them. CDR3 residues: CASSELLTANTGELFF. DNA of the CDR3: TGTGCCAGCAGTGAATTGTTGACAGCTAACACCGGGGAGCTGTTTTTT.

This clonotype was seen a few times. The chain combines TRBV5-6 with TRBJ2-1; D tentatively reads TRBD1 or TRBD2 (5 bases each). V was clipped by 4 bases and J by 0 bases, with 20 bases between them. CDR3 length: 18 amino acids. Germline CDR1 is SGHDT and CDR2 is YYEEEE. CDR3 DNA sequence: TGTGCCAGCAGCGGTGTGGGGGTGAACCCGTACTCCTACAATGAGCAGTTCTTC. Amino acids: CASSGVGVNPYSYNEQFF.

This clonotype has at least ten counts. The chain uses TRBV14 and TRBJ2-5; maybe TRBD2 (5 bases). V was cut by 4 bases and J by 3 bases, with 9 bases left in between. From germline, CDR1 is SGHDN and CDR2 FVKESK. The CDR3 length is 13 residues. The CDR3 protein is CASSRGPEETQYF. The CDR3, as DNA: TGTGCCAGCAGCCGAGGGCCGGAAGAGACCCAGTACTTC.

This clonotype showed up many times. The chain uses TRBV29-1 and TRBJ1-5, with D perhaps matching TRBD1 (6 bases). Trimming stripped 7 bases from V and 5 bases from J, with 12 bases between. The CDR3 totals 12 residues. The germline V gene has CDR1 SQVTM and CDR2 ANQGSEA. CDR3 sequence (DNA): TGCAGCGCACAGGAGGGGGATCAGCCCCAGCATTTT. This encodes CSAQEGDQPQHF.

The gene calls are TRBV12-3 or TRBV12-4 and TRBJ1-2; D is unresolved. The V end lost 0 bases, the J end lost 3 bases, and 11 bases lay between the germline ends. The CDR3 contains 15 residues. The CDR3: CASSLARISYYGYTF. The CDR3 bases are TGTGCCAGCAGTTTAGCACGGATCAGTTACTATGGCTACACCTTC.

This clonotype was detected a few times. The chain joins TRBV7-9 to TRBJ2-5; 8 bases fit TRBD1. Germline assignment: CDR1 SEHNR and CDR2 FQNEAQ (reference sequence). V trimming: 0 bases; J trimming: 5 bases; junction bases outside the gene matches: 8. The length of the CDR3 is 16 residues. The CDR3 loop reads CASSLAELRGRETQYF. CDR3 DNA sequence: TGTGCCAGCAGCTTAGCGGAACTCAGGGGGCGGGAGACCCAGTACTTC. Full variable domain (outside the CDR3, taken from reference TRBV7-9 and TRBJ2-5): DTGVSQNPRHKITKRGQNVTFRCDPISEHNRLYWYRQTLGQGPEFLTYFQNEAQLEKSRLLSDRFSAERPKGSFSTLEIQRTEQGDSAMYLCASSLAELRGRETQYFGPGTRLLVL.

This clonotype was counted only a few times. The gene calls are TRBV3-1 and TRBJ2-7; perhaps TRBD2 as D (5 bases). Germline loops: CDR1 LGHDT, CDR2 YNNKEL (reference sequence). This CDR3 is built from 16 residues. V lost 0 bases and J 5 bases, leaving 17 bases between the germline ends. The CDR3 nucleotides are TGTGCCAGCAGCCAAGATCCGACGGGGTATACCGACGAGCAGTACGTC. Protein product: CASSQDPTGYTDEQYV.

This chain's CDR3 is CASSLGIAPLHF. CDR3 sequence (DNA): TGTGCCAGCAGCTTGGGGATTGCACCCCTCCACTTT. V usage is TRBV5-5 and J usage is TRBJ1-6; no clear D. The ends were cut back, 0 bases at V and 11 bases at J, with 6 bases in the middle. The CDR3 covers 12 residues. CDR1 and CDR2 from the germline V gene are SGHKS and YYEKEE (reference sequence). The full variable domain, completed using reference TRBV5-5 and TRBJ1-6, is DAGVTQSPTHLIKTRGQQVTLRCSPISGHKSVSWYQQVLGQGPQFIFQYYEKEERGRGNFPDRFSARQFPNYSSELNVNALLLGDSALYLCASSLGIAPLHFGNGTRLTVT.